This TCR beta chain is drawn from a study of T cells expressing NK-cell markers. As for the study in general: Sorted CD3+CD56+NKG2C+, CD3+CD56+NKG2C- and CD3+CD56-NKG2C+ T cells provided the TCR beta repertoires. Whole-study results and caveats: Six donors had dominant NKG2C+ clonotypes that comprised about 1.0-7.0% of their CD8+ T cells.

Researchers built TCR beta cDNA using 5'RACE template switching with UMIs. TCRdb reprocessed the 5' RACE reads, keeping one entry per CDR3 protein, no DNA. The sample shows over 200,000 distinct CDR3 sequences, and approximately 0.39% sits with its ten largest clones. With respect to this clonotype: Its antigen is unknown.

Germline CDR1 reads KGHDR; CDR2 reads SFDVKD. The CDR3 is 14 amino acids. The sequencing input was blood T cells: a sorted CD56 or NKG2C T cell subset, CD4+ or CD8+ T cells, or bulk PBMC T cells (not recorded which). The sequence was collected from a man aged 18 to 29 in good health. J is TRBJ1-2 and V is TRBV24-1. The CDR3 region is CATSAAGLGYGYTF.